The 2 T cell receptor beta chains reported below all come from one sample, sequenced in a study of T cells in Graves' hyperthyroidism and ophthalmopathy. It was RNA transcripts that yielded the amplified TCR beta CDR3 regions. Initially, a first-round RT-PCR of the TCR CDR3 employed the HTBI primer set. TCRdb itself ran the multiplex PCR reads through MiXCR, one entry per CDR3 protein. The data contain about 350,000 distinct CDR3 sequences, roughly an eighth of them singletons. Sequenced input: blood. Source of these receptors: a woman aged 40-49 years with Graves' ophthalmopathy.

This clonotype has a count of ten or more. The chain couples TRBV11-2 to TRBJ2-5; perhaps TRBD2 as D (7 bases). V was clipped by 4 bases and J by 5 bases, with 17 bases between them. The length of the CDR3 is 15 residues. The germline V gene encodes CDR1 SGHAT and CDR2 FQNNGV. The CDR3 loop is CASSSPRGARETQYF. In DNA form, the CDR3 reads TGTGCCAGCAGCTCTCCTCGGGGGGCAAGGGAGACCCAGTACTTC.

This clonotype was found a few times. V is TRBV20-1 and J is TRBJ2-5; 14 bases agree with TRBD2. CDR1 is DFQATT, CDR2 SNEGSKA, per germline (reference sequence). V dropped 6 bases and J dropped 3; count of bases not matched to a gene: 9. CDR3 length: 16 residues. CDR3 nucleotides: TGCAGTGCCTCCTTTTTGGGACTAGCGGGAGAAGAGACCCAGTACTTC. This codes for CSASFLGLAGEETQYF.